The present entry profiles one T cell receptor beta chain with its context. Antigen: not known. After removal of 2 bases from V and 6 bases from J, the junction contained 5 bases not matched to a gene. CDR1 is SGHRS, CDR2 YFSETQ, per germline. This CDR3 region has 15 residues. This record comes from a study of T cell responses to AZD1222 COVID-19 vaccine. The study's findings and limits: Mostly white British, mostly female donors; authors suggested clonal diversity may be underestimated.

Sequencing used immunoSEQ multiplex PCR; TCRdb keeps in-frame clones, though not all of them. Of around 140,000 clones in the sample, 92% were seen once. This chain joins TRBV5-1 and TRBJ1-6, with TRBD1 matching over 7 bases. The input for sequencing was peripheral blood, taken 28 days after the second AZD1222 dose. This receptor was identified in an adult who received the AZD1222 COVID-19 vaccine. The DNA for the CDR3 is TGCGCCAGCAGCTTAGGGACAGAAGGTAATTCACCCCTCCACTTT. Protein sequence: CASSLGTEGNSPLHF. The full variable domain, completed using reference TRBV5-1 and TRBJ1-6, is KAGVTQTPRYLIKTRGQQVTLSCSPISGHRSVSWYQQTPGQGLQFLFEYFSETQRNKGNFPGRFSGRQFSNSRSEMNVSTLELGDSALYLCASSLGTEGNSPLHFGNGTRLTVT.